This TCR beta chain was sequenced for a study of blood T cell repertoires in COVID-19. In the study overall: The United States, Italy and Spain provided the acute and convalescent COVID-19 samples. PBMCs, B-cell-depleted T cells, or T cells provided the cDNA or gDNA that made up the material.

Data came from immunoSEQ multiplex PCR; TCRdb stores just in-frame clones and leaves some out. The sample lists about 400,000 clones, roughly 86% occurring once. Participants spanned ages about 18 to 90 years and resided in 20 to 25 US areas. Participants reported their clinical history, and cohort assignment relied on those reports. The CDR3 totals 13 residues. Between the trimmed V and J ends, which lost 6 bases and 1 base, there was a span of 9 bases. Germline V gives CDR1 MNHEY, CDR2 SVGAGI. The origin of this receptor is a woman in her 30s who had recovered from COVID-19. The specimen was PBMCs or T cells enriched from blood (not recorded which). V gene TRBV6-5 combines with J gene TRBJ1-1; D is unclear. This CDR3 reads CASRVQRNTEAFF. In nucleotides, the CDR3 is TGTGCCAGCAGGGTTCAGCGGAACACTGAAGCTTTCTTT.